Listed below are T cell receptor beta chains from one sample, sequenced in a study of T-cell reconstitution after alpha-beta-depleted transplantation in children. TCRdb re-analysed the PCR reads in MiXCR, keeping a single row per CDR3 protein. The table has roughly 30,000 distinct CDR3 sequences, approximately 6.9% seen once. The sequencing here drew on peripheral blood, taken 60 days after TCRalphabeta/CD19-depleted stem cell transplant. The receptor source for this set is a child less than two years old who had a stem cell transplant for acute myeloid leukemia, so the T cells may come from the graft donor. The CDR3 runs from the conserved cysteine through the conserved F or W. A D gene is named only where the DNA matches it firmly. The listing skips clone size in some rows; elsewhere it reads once, few, many or a size class.

d_call	v_call	j_call	clone_size	cdr3_nt	cdr3_aa
TRBD2	TRBV5-1	TRBJ2-7	many	TGCGCCAGCAGCTTGGTTTACTCCGGGGGAGGGGCCTACGAGCAGTACTTC	CASSLVYSGGGAYEQYF
-	TRBV12-5	TRBJ2-5	many	TGTGCTAGTGCCAGCGGGCCCCGAGGTACCCAGTACTTC	CASASGPRGTQYF
TRBD1	TRBV9	TRBJ1-2	many	TGTGCCAGCAGCCCATGGGACAGAGACTATGGCTACACCTTC	CASSPWDRDYGYTF
-	TRBV5-6	TRBJ2-7	-	TGTGCCAGCAGCCCCGGACTGGTCTCCTGCGAGCAGTACTTC	CASSPGLVSCEQYF
-	TRBV7-2	TRBJ2-3	many	TGTGCCAGCAGCAATAGAAGGGAAGGGTACACAGATACGCAGTATTTT	CASSNRREGYTDTQYF
-	TRBV12-3/TRBV12-4	TRBJ2-3	many	TGTGCCAGCACCCCGGGGCGCTTTACAGATACGCAGTATTTT	CASTPGRFTDTQYF
-	TRBV18	TRBJ2-3	many	TGTGCCAGCTCCTCGGGGGCCCCAGATACGCAGTATTTT	CASSSGAPDTQYF
-	TRBV12-3/TRBV12-4	TRBJ1-4	many	TGTGCCAGCAGTTTCGGGGGGGCAGCTGAAAAACTGTTTTTT	CASSFGGAAEKLFF
-	TRBV5-1	TRBJ1-1	many	TGCGCCAGCAGCTCACAACAGGGCGCTGAAGCTTTCTTT	CASSSQQGAEAFF
-	TRBV9	TRBJ1-5	many	TGTGCCAGCAGCGTAGGTGGGGGGGCCGAGAGCAATCAGCCCCAGCATTTT	CASSVGGGAESNQPQHF
TRBD1	TRBV28	TRBJ1-5	medium-sized	TGTGCCAGCAGTGCCCCGGGACAGGTTCAGCCCCAGCATTTT	CASSAPGQVQPQHF
TRBD2	TRBV6-2/TRBV6-3	TRBJ2-1	many	TGTGCCAGCAGTTACTCGATCGGGGGGGCCTACAATGAGCAGTTCTTC	CASSYSIGGAYNEQFF
-	TRBV27	TRBJ1-5	many	TGTGCCAGCAGTTTACTCTCAGGGGCCCTCAATCAGCCCCAGCATTTT	CASSLLSGALNQPQHF
-	TRBV12-5	TRBJ2-2	many	TGTGCTAGTGGTTTCGCAGGTCGCTACACCGGGGAGCTGTTTTTT	CASGFAGRYTGELFF